Listed here are 10 T cell receptor beta chains from one sample, sequenced in a study of T cells in Graves' hyperthyroidism and ophthalmopathy. From RNA transcripts, TCR beta CDR3 regions were amplified. In the first-round RT-PCR of the TCR CDR3, the HTBI primer set was used. TCRdb recomputed calls from the multiplex PCR reads with MiXCR, one row per CDR3 protein. The profile shows 730,000 or so distinct CDR3 sequences, approximately 18% of them singletons. The sequenced sample was blood. The receptors derive from a woman aged 45 to 65 with Graves' hyperthyroidism that later progressed to Graves' ophthalmopathy.

This clonotype was seen more than once but under ten times. The V gene is TRBV20-1, the J gene TRBJ2-5; 12 nucleotides align to TRBD2. The CDR3 sequence is 18 residues long. The germline V gene has CDR1 DFQATT and CDR2 SNEGSKA (reference sequence). The junction had 14 bases not matched to a gene; V was cut back by 6 bases and J by 0 bases. The CDR3 region has the DNA TGCAGTGCAATACTGTCTAGCGGGGGGGCGATCGACCAAGAGACCCAGTACTTC. Translating it yields CSAILSSGGAIDQETQYF.

Ten or more counts support this clonotype. This rearrangement joins TRBV18 to TRBJ1-1, with D maybe TRBD1 (6 bases). The CDR3 consists of 17 residues. CDR1 and CDR2 (germline): KGHSH, LQKENI. Trimming removed 3 bases from V and 0 bases from J, with 17 bases in between. The DNA for the CDR3 is TGTGCCAGCTCACCCGTACAGGGCCTTGAGATGAACACTGAAGCTTTCTTT. Translated: CASSPVQGLEMNTEAFF.

This clonotype was picked up many times. V usage is TRBV11-2 and J usage is TRBJ2-7, with 7 bases that match TRBD1. After removal of 1 base from V and 6 bases from J, the junction contained 3 bases not matched to a gene. The CDR3 has 13 residues. CDR1 and CDR2 (germline): SGHAT, FQNNGV. The CDR3: CASSLAQGPEQYF. The CDR3, as DNA: TGTGCCAGCAGCTTAGCACAGGGGCCCGAGCAGTACTTC.

This clonotype has just a few counts. V usage is TRBV27 and J usage is TRBJ1-2; no clear D. The CDR3 is made up of 15 amino acids. The V gene lost 2 bases and the J gene lost 4 bases, with 14 bases spanning the gap. Germline lookup yields CDR1 MNHEY and CDR2 SMNVEV (reference sequence). In DNA, the CDR3 is TGTGCCAGCAGTTTAGAGTCGGGAGGGCTCTATGGCTACACCTTC. Its translation is CASSLESGGLYGYTF.

J is TRBJ2-1 and V is TRBV9; 13 positions agree with TRBD2. This CDR3 has 16 amino acids. Looked up from germline, CDR1 is SGDLS and CDR2 is YYNGEE. V shed 3 bases, J shed 9 bases, and the junction held 9 bases outside the gene matches. CDR3 DNA: TGTGCCAGCAGCGCCGGGACTAGCGGGGAAGGTGGTGAGCAGTTCTTC. Its translation is CASSAGTSGEGGEQFF.

This clonotype showed up just a few times. The V gene is TRBV11-2, the J gene TRBJ1-4; D is undetermined. Per the germline V gene, CDR1 is SGHAT and CDR2 is FQNNGV. There are 17 residues in the CDR3. V was pared by 8 bases and J by 8 bases, with 27 bases between. The chain's CDR3 is CASAALFPGYVVEKLFF. The DNA of the CDR3 is TGTGCCAGCGCTGCCCTGTTTCCGGGTTACGTGGTGGAAAAACTGTTTTTT. The complete variable domain, with remaining parts taken from reference TRBV11-2 and TRBJ1-4, reads EAGVAQSPRYKIIEKRQSVAFWCNPISGHATLYWYQQILGQGPKLLIQFQNNGVVDDSQLPKDRFSAERLKGVDSTLKIQPAKLEDSAVYLCASAALFPGYVVEKLFFGSGTQLSVL.

The chain recombines TRBV2 with TRBJ1-3, with no clear D. Trimming shortened V by 6 bases and J by 0 bases, and 15 bases separated the two germline ends. Germline V lookup: CDR1 SNHLY, CDR2 FYNNEI. The CDR3 loop spans 16 amino acids. The CDR3 region has the DNA TGTGCCAGCAGCCCAGAAACCCCGAGCTCTGGAAACACCATATATTTT. Amino acid sequence: CASSPETPSSGNTIYF.

CDR3 nucleotides: TGTGCCAGCAGCTTAGATTTCGGGGTCCGACTGTTTTTT. This encodes CASSLDFGVRLFF. This chain joins TRBV11-2 and TRBJ1-4; D unresolved. Germline loops: CDR1 SGHAT, CDR2 FQNNGV. Trimming cost V 0 bases and J 13 bases, with 12 bases left between them. The CDR3 is 13 residues long.

This clonotype occurred a few times. One end of the junction fails to match germline, which may point to a read error. The gene calls are TRBV19 and TRBJ1-1, with D possibly matching TRBD1 (6 bases). This CDR3 contains 12 residues. Germline-derived CDR1 and CDR2 are LNHDA and SQIVND (reference sequence). This CDR3 reads CASTEGVTETFF. The CDR3 DNA sequence: TGTGCCAGTACCGAGGGGGTCACTGAAACTTTCTTT.

The chain couples TRBV15 to TRBJ2-1; no clear D gene. The CDR3 length is 15 residues. V gave up 0 bases and J gave up 0 bases, with 6 bases separating them. Germline V lookup: CDR1 LNHNV, CDR2 YYDKDF (reference sequence). CDR3 sequence (DNA): TGTGCCACCAGCAGAGACCGTAGCTCCTACAATGAGCAGTTCTTC. It codes for CATSRDRSSYNEQFF.